This T cell receptor beta chain is drawn from a study of cytomegalovirus exposure and HLA in healthy donors. Whole-study findings and limits: A list of 164 TCR beta chains associated with cytomegalovirus was given.

The PCR ran on 60 Vbeta and 13 Jbeta primers. Generated by immunoSEQ multiplex PCR, the TCRdb table keeps only in-frame clones and is missing some. Of roughly 140,000 clones in the sample, 78% were seen once. CDR3 length: 15 residues. The germline gives CDR1 SGHTA, CDR2 FQGTGA. V dropped 10 bases and J dropped 7; count of bases not matched to a gene: 16. With respect to this clone: Its specificity is not known.

This TCR came from a male donor in good health and CMV-seronegative. The rearrangement joins TRBV7-3 to TRBJ2-1, with 7 nucleotides matching TRBD2. The sample comprised PBMCs. CDR3 sequence reads: CATPSGGGPKNEQFF. The DNA for the CDR3 is TGTGCCACCCCTTCCGGGGGAGGGCCCAAAAATGAGCAGTTCTTC. The entire variable domain, with the rest obtained from reference TRBV7-3 and TRBJ2-1, is as follows: GAGVSQTPSNKVTEKGKYVELRCDPISGHTALYWYRQSLGQGPEFLIYFQGTGAADDSGLPNDRFFAVRPEGSVSTLKIQRTERGDSAVYLCATPSGGGPKNEQFFGPGTRLTVL.